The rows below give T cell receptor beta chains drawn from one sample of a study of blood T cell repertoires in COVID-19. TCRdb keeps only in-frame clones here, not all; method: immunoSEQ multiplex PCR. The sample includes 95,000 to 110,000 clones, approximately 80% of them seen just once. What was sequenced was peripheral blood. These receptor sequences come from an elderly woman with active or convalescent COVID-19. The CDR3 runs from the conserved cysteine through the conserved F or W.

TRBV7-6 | CASSLARTGYNEQFF
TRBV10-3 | CAIGTDSNQPQHF
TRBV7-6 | CASSFGLNTDTQYF
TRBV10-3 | CAISNLPGQMNTEAFF
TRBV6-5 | CASSYGRAGTEAFF
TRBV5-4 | CASSSPGRTEAFF
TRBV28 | CASSYGTGVTGYTF
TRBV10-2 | CASSEGQRKLQETQYF
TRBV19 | CASSMGDMNTEAFF
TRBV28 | CASSFQRLQGGGQYF
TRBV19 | CASSSIDRGQGDTQYF
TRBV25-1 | CASSLSTDTQYF
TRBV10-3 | CAISESLQGREQYF
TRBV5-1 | CASRKGAGNLEQYF
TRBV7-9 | CASSHTSGGKHEQYF
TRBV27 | CASRLAGGPYEQFF
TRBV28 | CASSKRGLAITDTQYF
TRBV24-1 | CATSWGRDTGELFF
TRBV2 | CASSEGGQGGNQPQHF
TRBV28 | CASRGGGAWNTEAFF
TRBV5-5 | CASSLDDRARGYTF
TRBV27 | CASSGRGLEAFF
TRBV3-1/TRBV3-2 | CASSPGLAGSYEQYF
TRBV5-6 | CASSLNRLISEAFF